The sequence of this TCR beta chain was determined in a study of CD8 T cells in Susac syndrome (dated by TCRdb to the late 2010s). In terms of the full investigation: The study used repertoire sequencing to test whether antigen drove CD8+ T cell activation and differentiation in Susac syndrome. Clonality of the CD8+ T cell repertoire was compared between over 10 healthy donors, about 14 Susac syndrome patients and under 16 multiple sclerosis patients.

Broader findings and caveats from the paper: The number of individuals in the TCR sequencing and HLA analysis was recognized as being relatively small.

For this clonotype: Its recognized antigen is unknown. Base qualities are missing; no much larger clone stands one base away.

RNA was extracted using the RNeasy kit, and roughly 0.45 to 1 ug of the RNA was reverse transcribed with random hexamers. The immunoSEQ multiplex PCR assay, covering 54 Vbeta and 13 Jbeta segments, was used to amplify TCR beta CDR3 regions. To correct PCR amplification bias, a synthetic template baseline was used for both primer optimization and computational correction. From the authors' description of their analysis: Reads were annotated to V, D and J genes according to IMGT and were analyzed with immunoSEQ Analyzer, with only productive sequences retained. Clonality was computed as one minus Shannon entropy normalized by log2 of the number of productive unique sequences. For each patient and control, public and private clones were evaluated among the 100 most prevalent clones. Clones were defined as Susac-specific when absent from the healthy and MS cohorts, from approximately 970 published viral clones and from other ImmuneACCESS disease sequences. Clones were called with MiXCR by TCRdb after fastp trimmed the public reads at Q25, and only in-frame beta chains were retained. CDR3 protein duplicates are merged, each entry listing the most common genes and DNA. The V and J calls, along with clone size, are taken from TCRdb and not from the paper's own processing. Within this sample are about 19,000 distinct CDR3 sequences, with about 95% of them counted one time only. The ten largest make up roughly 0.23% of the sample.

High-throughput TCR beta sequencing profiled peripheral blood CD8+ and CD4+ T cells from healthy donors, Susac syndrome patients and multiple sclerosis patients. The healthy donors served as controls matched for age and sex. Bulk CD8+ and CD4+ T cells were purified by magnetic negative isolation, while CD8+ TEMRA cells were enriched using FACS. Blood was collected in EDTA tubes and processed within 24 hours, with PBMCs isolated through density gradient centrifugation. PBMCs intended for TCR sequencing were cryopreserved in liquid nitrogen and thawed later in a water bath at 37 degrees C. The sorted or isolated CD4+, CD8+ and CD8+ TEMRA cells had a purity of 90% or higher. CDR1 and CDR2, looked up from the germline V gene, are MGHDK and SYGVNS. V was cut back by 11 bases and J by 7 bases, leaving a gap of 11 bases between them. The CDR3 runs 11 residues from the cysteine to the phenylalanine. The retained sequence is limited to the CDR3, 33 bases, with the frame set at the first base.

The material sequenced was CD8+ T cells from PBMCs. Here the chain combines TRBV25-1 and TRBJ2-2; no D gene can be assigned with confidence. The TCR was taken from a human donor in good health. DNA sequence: TGTGCCGCAGGTCCCAGCGGGGAGCTGTTTTTT. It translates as CAAGPSGELFF.